The next 7 T cell receptor beta chains were all read from a single sample in a study of beta chain bispecific antibodies for T cell cancers. Overall study results and limits: The leukemia cells, rather than normal T cells, gave most of the targeted TRBV signal.

TCRdb itself ran the 5' RACE reads through MiXCR, one entry per CDR3 protein. The sample yields around 9,000 distinct CDR3 sequences, less than 2.5% seen once. Expansion lasted approximately 3 days, with either anti-CD3 antibody OKT3 or CD3/CD28 beads. These receptors are not linked to any known antigen. The input for sequencing was T cells from a healthy donor cultured with Jurkat leukemia cells, taken from a culture containing an anti-CD19 bispecific antibody. Receptor source: a human donor in good health. Some clones in this sample may be carry-over from other donors' samples.

This clonotype was seen repeatedly, ten times or more. The V call is TRBV12-3 or TRBV12-4, the J call TRBJ2-7; a weak D match, TRBD1 (5 bases). The CDR3 loop spans 12 amino acids. The V end lost 2 bases, the J end lost 6 bases, and 8 bases lay between the germline ends. CDR3 amino acids: CASSLRGSEQYF. The CDR3 bases are TGTGCCAGCAGTTTAAGGGGCTCCGAGCAGTACTTC.

This clonotype was detected many times. The CDR3 DNA sequence: TGCAGCGCCCCCGTTGGCGAGGGATTCAAAGCTTTCTTT. Protein: CSAPVGEGFKAFF. The V gene is TRBV29-1, the J gene TRBJ1-1; D call uncertain. The germline V and J ends were trimmed by 7 bases and 9 bases, with 21 bases remaining between them. This CDR3 spans 13 amino acids. The germline CDR1 and CDR2 sequences are SQVTM and ANQGSEA.

This clonotype was observed many times. The chain recombines TRBV5-1 with TRBJ2-5, with a tentative D call TRBD2 (5 bases). In germline, CDR1 is SGHRS, CDR2 YFSETQ. This CDR3 is 15 amino acids long. Trimming left V 4 bases short and J 2 bases short, with 15 bases between. In DNA form, the CDR3 reads TGCGCCAGCAGCGCGGGCGATCGAAGTCAAGAGACCCAGTACTTC. It yields the protein CASSAGDRSQETQYF. Together with reference TRBV5-1 and TRBJ2-5, the CDR3 gives the full variable domain: KAGVTQTPRYLIKTRGQQVTLSCSPISGHRSVSWYQQTPGQGLQFLFEYFSETQRNKGNFPGRFSGRQFSNSRSEMNVSTLELGDSALYLCASSAGDRSQETQYFGPGTRLLVL.

This clonotype was detected many times. The rearrangement joins TRBV10-3 to TRBJ2-1; the D gene is possibly TRBD1 (5 bases). This CDR3 region has 12 residues. Germline assignment: CDR1 ENHRY and CDR2 SYGVKD. V was pared by 3 bases and J by 7 bases, with 7 bases between. CDR3 sequence (DNA): TGTGCCATCAGTGACAGGGATAATGAGCAGTTCTTC. This codes for CAISDRDNEQFF.

This clonotype was recorded many times. The chain couples TRBV7-9 to TRBJ2-1; 7 bases fit TRBD1. The CDR3 runs 14 residues. Germline V gene lookup returns CDR1 SEHNR and CDR2 FQNEAQ (reference sequence). V shed 0 bases and J 7 bases; nucleotides not matched to a gene: 3. As DNA, the CDR3 is TGTGCCAGCAGCTTAGCTTCACAGGGGAATGAGCAGTTCTTC. It codes for CASSLASQGNEQFF.

This clonotype was recorded many times. J is TRBJ2-7 and V is TRBV18, with D perhaps given as TRBD1 or TRBD2 (5 bases each). Per the germline V gene, CDR1 is KGHSH and CDR2 is LQKENI. CDR3 length equals 13 residues. The V end lost 0 bases, the J end lost 3 bases, and 6 bases lay between the germline ends. CDR3 bases: TGTGCCAGCTCACCACCGGGGGACTACGAGCAGTACTTC. The encoded protein is CASSPPGDYEQYF.

This clonotype was seen repeatedly, ten times or more. The rearrangement joins TRBV7-2 to TRBJ2-3; D remains ambiguous. Trimming shortened V by 5 bases and J by 0 bases, and 12 bases separated the two germline ends. CDR3 size: 15 residues. Germline CDR1 is SGHTA and CDR2 is FQGNSA. The CDR3 nucleotides read TGTGCCAGCAGCCCTCAGTGGCTGAGCACAGATACGCAGTATTTT. It codes for CASSPQWLSTDTQYF.